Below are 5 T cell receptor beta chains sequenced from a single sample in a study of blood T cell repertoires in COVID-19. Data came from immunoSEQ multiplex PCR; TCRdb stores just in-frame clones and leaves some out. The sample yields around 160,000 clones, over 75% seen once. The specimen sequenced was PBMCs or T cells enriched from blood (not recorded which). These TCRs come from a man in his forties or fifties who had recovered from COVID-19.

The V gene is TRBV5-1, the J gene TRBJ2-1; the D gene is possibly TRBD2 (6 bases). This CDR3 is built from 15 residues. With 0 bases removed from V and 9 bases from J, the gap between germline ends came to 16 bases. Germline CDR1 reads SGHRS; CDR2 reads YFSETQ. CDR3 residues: CASSLDGGGGGEQFF. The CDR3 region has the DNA TGCGCCAGCAGCTTGGACGGGGGAGGAGGAGGTGAGCAGTTCTTC.

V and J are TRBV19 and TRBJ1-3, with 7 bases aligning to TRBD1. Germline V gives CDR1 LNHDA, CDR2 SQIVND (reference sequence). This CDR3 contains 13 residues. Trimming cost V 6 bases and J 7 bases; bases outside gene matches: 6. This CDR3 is CASRQGRSNTIYF. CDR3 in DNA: TGTGCCAGTAGACAGGGGCGGAGTAACACCATATATTTT.

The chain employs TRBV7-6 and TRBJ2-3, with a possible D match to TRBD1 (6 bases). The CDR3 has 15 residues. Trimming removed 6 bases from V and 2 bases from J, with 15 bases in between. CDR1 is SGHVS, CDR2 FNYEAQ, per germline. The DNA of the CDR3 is TGTGCCAGCAGACGAAAGGACAGTAACACAGATACGCAGTATTTT. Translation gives CASRRKDSNTDTQYF.

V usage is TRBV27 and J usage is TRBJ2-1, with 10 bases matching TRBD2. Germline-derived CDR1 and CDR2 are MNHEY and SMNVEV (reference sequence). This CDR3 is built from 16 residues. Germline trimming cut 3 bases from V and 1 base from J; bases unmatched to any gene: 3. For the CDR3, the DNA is TGTGCCAGCAGTTTCTCTAGCGGGAGTTCCTACAATGAGCAGTTCTTC. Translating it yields CASSFSSGSSYNEQFF.

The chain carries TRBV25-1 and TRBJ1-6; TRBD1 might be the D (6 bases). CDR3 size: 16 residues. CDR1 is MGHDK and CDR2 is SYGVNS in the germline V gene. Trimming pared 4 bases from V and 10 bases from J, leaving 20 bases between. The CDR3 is CASSGRGQGFRSPLHF. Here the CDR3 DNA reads TGTGCCAGCAGTGGCCGTGGGCAGGGGTTCCGCTCACCCCTCCACTTT.